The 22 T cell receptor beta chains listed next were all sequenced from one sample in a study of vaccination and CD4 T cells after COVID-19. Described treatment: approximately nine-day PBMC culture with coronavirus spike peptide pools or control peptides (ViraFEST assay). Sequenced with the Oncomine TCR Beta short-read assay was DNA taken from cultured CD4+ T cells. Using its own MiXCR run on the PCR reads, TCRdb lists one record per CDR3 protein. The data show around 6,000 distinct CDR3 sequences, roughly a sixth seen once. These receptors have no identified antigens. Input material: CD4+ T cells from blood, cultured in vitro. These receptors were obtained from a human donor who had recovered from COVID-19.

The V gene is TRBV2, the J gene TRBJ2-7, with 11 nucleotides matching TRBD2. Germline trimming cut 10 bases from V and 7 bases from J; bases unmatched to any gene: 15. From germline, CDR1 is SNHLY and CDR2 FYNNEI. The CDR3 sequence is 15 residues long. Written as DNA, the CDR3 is TGTGCCACCCGACCGGGACTAGCGGCCGCCGTTGAGCAGTACTTC. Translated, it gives CATRPGLAAAVEQYF.

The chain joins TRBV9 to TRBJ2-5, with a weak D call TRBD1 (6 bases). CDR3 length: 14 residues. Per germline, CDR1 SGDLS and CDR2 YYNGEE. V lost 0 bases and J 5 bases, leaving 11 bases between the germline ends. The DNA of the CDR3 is TGTGCCAGCAGCGTAGCCGGACAGAGGGAGACCCAGTACTTC. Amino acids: CASSVAGQRETQYF.

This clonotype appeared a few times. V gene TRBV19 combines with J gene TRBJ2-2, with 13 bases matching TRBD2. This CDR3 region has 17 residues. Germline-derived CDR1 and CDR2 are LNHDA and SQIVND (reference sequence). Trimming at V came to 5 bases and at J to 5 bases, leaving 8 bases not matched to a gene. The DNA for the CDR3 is TGTGCCAGTAGTTCGCGACTAGCGGGGGGTGGTACCGGGGAGCTGTTTTTT. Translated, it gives CASSSRLAGGGTGELFF.

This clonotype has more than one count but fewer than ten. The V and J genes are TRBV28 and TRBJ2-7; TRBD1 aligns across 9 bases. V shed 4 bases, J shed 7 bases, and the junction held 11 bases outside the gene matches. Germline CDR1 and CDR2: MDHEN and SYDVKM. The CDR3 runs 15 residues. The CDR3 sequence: CASSSRRTGAWEQYF. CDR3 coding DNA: TGTGCCAGCAGTTCCCGGAGGACAGGGGCGTGGGAGCAGTACTTC.

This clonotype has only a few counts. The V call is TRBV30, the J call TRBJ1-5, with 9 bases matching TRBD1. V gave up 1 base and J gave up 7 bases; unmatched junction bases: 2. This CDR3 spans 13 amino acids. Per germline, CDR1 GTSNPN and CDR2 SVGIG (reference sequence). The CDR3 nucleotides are TGTGCCTGGAGTGGGGACAGGGCCCAGCCCCAGCATTTT. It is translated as CAWSGDRAQPQHF.

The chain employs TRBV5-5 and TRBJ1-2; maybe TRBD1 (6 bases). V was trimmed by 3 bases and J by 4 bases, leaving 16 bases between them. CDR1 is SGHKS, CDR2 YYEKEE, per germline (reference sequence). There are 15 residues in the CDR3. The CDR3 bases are TGTGCCAGCAGCTCCTCGCCAGGGGAAGCCTATGGCTACACCTTC. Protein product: CASSSSPGEAYGYTF.

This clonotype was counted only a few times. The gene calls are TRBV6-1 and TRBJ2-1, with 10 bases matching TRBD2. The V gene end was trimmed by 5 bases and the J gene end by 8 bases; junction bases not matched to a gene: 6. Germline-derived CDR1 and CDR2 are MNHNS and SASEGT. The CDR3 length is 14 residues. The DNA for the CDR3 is TGTGCCAGCAGTACAAGCGGGAGGGTTGATGAGCAGTTCTTC. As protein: CASSTSGRVDEQFF.

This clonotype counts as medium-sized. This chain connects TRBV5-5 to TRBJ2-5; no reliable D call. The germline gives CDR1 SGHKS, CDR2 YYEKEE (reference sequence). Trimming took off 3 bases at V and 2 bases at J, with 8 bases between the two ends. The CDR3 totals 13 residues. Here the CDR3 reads CASSWAVQETQYF. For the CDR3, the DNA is TGTGCCAGCAGCTGGGCGGTTCAAGAGACCCAGTACTTC.

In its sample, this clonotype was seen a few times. The CDR3 bases are TGTGCCACCAGCAGAGGTGGGCTCCGGGGTGAGCAGTTCTTC. Protein sequence: CATSRGGLRGEQFF. The chain recombines TRBV15 with TRBJ2-1, with TRBD2 as a possible D gene (5 bases). The CDR3 loop spans 14 amino acids. Germline V gene sequence: CDR1 LNHNV, CDR2 YYDKDF (reference sequence). V was trimmed by 1 base and J by 9 bases, leaving 13 bases between them.

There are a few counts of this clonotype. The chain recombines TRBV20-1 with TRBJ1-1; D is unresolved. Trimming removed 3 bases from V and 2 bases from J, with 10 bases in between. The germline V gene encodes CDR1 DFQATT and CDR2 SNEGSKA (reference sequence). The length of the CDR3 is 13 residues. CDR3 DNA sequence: TGCAGTGCTAGTACGTCAGGAAACACTGAAGCTTTCTTT. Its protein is CSASTSGNTEAFF.

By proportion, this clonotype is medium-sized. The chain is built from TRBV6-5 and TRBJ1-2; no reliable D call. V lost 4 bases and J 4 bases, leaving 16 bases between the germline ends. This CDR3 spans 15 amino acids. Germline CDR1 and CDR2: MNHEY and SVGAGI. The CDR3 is CASSSTGLRAYGYTF. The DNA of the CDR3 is TGTGCCAGCAGTTCCACCGGACTCCGGGCCTATGGCTACACCTTC.

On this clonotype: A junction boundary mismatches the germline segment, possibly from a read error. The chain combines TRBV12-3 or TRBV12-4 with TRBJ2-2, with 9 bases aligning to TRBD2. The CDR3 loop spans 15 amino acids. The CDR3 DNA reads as TGTGCCAGCAGGTTAGCGGGGGTTTCCACCGGGGAGCTGTTTTTT. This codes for CASRLAGVSTGELFF.

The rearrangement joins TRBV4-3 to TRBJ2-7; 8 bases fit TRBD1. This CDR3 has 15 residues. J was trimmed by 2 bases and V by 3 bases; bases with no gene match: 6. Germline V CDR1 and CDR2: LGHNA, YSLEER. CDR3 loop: CASSQLQGGTYEQYF. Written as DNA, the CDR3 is TGCGCCAGCAGCCAGTTACAGGGGGGCACCTACGAGCAGTACTTC.

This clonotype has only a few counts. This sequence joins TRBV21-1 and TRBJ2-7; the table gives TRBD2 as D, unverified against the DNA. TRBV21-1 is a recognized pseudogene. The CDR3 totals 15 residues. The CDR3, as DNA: TGTGCCAGCAGCAAAGATCGGACTAGCTTCTACGAGCAGTACTTC. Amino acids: CASSKDRTSFYEQYF.

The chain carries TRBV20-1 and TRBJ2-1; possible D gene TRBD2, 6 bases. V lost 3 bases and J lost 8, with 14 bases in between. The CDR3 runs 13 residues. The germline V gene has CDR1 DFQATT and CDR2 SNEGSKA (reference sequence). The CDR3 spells CSARPGGRDEQFF. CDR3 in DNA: TGCAGTGCTAGGCCCGGGGGACGGGATGAGCAGTTCTTC.

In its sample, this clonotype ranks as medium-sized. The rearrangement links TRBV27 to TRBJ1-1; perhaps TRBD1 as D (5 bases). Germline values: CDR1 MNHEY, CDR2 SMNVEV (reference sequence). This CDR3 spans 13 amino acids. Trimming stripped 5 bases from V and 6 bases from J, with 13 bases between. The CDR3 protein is CASSPRGSPEAFF. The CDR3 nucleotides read TGTGCCAGCAGTCCGAGGGGTTCTCCTGAAGCTTTCTTT.

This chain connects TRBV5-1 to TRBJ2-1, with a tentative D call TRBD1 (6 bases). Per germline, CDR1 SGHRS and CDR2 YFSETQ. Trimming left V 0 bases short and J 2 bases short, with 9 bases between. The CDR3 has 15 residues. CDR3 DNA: TGCGCCAGCAGCTTGGGGCAGGGGACCTACAATGAGCAGTTCTTC. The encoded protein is CASSLGQGTYNEQFF.

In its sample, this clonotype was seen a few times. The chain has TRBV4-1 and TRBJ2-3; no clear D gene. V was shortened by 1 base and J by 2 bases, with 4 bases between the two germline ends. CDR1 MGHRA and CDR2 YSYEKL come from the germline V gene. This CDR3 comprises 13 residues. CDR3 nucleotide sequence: TGCGCCAGCAGCCAAGGGCCCACAGATACGCAGTATTTT. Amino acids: CASSQGPTDTQYF.

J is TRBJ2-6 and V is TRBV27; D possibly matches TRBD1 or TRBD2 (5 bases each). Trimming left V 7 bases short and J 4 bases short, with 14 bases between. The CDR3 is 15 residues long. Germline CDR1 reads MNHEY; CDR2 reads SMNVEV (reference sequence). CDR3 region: CASTNRGAGANVLTF. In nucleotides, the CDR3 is TGTGCCAGCACTAATAGGGGAGCCGGGGCCAACGTCCTGACTTTC.

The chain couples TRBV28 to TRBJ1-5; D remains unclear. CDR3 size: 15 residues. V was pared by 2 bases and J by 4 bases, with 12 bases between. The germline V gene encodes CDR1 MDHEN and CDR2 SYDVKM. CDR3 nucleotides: TGTGCCAGCAGTTTAAGGGCAGCGGGGAATCAGCCCCAGCATTTT. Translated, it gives CASSLRAAGNQPQHF.

DNA of the CDR3: TGTGCCAGCAGCGACTACTCTGGAAACACCATATATTTT. It is translated as CASSDYSGNTIYF. The chain carries TRBV28 and TRBJ1-3; D gene uncertain. CDR1 and CDR2 from the germline V gene are MDHEN and SYDVKM. The CDR3 totals 13 residues. Trimming removed 6 bases from V and 0 bases from J, with 6 bases in between. Full variable domain (remainder filled in from reference TRBV28 and TRBJ1-3): DVKVTQSSRYLVKRTGEKVFLECVQDMDHENMFWYRQDPGLGLRLIYFSYDVKMKEKGDIPEGYSVSREKKERFSLILESASTNQTSMYLCASSDYSGNTIYFGEGSWLTVV.

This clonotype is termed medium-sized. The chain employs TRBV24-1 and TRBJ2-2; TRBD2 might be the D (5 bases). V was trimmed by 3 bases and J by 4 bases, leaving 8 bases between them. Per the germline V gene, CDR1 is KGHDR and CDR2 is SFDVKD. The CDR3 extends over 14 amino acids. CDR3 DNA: TGTGCCACCAGTGATCGAGGGAGCACCGGGGAGCTGTTTTTT. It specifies CATSDRGSTGELFF.